The next 15 T cell receptor beta chains were all read from a single sample in a study of cytomegalovirus exposure and HLA in healthy donors. PCR primers comprised 60 Vbeta and 13 Jbeta primers. Sequenced by immunoSEQ multiplex PCR; TCRdb stores in-frame clones only, minus some. The repertoire holds fewer than 200,000 clones, with about 10% as singletons. What was sequenced was PBMCs. The receptor source for this set is a young woman in good health and CMV-seropositive.

V gene TRBV12-5 combines with J gene TRBJ2-3, with TRBD2 matching 8 bases. The CDR3 runs to 17 residues. Germline lookup yields CDR1 LGHNT and CDR2 FRNRAP. The J segment lost 7 bases and the V segment lost 0 bases, leaving 12 bases of the junction unmatched. CDR3 coding DNA: TGTGCTAGTGGTTTGGTCTTTGAGCGGGAGCTTATGAATACGCAGTATTTT. Translating gives CASGLVFERELMNTQYF.

The rearrangement joins TRBV7-2 to TRBJ2-1, with 10 bases matching TRBD1. Germline CDR1 and CDR2: SGHTA and FQGNSA. This CDR3 contains 15 residues. J lost 4 bases, V lost 6 bases, and 6 bases had no gene match. The CDR3 protein is CASSSGTGAYNEQFF. The DNA for the CDR3 is TGTGCCAGCAGTTCCGGGACAGGGGCTTACAATGAGCAGTTCTTC.

V is TRBV9 and J is TRBJ2-4; D uncertain. Germline assignment: CDR1 SGDLS and CDR2 YYNGEE. The CDR3 length is 15 residues. V lost 0 bases to trimming and J lost 2 bases, with 9 bases between them. The CDR3 sequence is CASSVGGQTKNIQYF. CDR3 DNA sequence: TGTGCCAGCAGCGTAGGTGGCCAGACCAAAAACATTCAGTACTTC.

This clone was recorded a few times. This sequence joins TRBV6-5 and TRBJ2-1, with TRBD1 identical over 7 bases. Germline V gives CDR1 MNHEY, CDR2 SVGAGI. J lost 6 bases, V lost 0 bases, and 5 bases had no gene match. This CDR3 is built from 15 residues. This CDR3 is CASSYSRTGANEQFF. The CDR3 DNA sequence: TGTGCCAGCAGTTACTCTAGGACAGGTGCCAATGAGCAGTTCTTC.

Notes on this clone: Compared with germline, one end of the junction differs, possibly owing to a read error. The chain joins TRBV6-5 to TRBJ2-1; 16 nucleotides line up with TRBD2. In germline, CDR1 is MNHEY, CDR2 SVGAGI. The CDR3 is 15 amino acids. CDR3 DNA sequence: TGTGCCAGCAGTTACTCGGGGACTAGCGGGAGGGACCGGCTCTTC. Protein sequence: CASSYSGTSGRDRLF.

This clone has more than one count but fewer than ten. This chain links TRBV6-5 with TRBJ2-2; TRBD2 aligns across 11 bases. The CDR3 sequence is 14 residues long. The junction had 3 bases not matched to a gene; V was cut back by 5 bases and J by 7 bases. CDR1 is MNHEY, CDR2 SVGAGI, per germline. DNA of the CDR3: TGTGCCAGCAGTCTAGCGGGGGGAGACGGGGAGCTGTTTTTT. This sequence encodes CASSLAGGDGELFF.

This clone appeared a few times. The chain has TRBV7-9 and TRBJ2-7, with 8 bases identical to TRBD1. V trimming: 2 bases; J trimming: 7 bases; junction bases outside the gene matches: 13. Germline CDR1 is SEHNR and CDR2 is FQNEAQ (reference sequence). The CDR3 totals 16 residues. The CDR3, as DNA: TGTGCCAGCAGCTTATTCCCGGGACAGGCACGGTGGGAGCAGTACTTC. It encodes CASSLFPGQARWEQYF.

This chain uses TRBV5-1 with TRBJ2-1, with 7 positions matching TRBD2. CDR3 length: 15 residues. The germline V gene encodes CDR1 SGHRS and CDR2 YFSETQ. Trimming at V came to 0 bases and at J to 0 bases, leaving 0 bases not matched to a gene. As DNA, the CDR3 is TGCGCCAGCAGCTTGGCTAGCGGCTCCTACAATGAGCAGTTCTTC. It specifies CASSLASGSYNEQFF.

Only a few counts were recorded for this clone. The genes are TRBV21-1 and TRBJ2-7; the table calls TRBD2, which could not be checked here. TRBV21-1 is tagged as a pseudogene. The CDR3 has 14 residues. CDR3: CASSTGLLDYEQYF. CDR3 DNA sequence: TGTGCCAGCAGCACGGGACTCCTGGACTACGAGCAGTACTTC.

This clone appeared a few times. CDR3 in DNA: TGTGCCAGCAGCTTAGTTCAAACTCGTAGCGGGGAGCTGTTTTTT. Translation: CASSLVQTRSGELFF. This chain links TRBV7-2 with TRBJ2-2; D not resolved. Germline lookup yields CDR1 SGHTA and CDR2 FQGNSA. The CDR3 has 15 residues. Trimming cost V 1 base and J 7 bases, with 13 bases left between them.

This clone was picked up a small number of times. The chain employs TRBV7-9 and TRBJ2-5, with D possibly matching TRBD2 (5 bases). The CDR3 is 14 amino acids. Germline lookup yields CDR1 SEHNR and CDR2 FQNEAQ (reference sequence). V lost 3 bases, J lost 2 bases, and 10 bases lay in between. CDR3 loop: CASSLRTGQETQYF. For the CDR3, the DNA is TGTGCCAGCAGCTTGAGGACGGGACAAGAGACCCAGTACTTC.

The chain employs TRBV20-1 and TRBJ2-5, with no clear D. The germline V and J ends were trimmed by 3 bases and 5 bases, with 7 bases remaining between them. The CDR3 has 11 amino acids. Germline loops: CDR1 DFQATT, CDR2 SNEGSKA (reference sequence). CDR3 coding DNA: TGCAGTGCTAGTCCTGCGGAGACCCAGTACTTC. As protein: CSASPAETQYF.

The rearrangement joins TRBV7-6 to TRBJ1-1; TRBD1 is a possible D gene (5 bases). CDR3 length equals 13 residues. Trimming cost V 4 bases and J 1 base, with 7 bases left between them. The V gene's germline CDR1 is SGHVS and CDR2 FNYEAQ. The CDR3: CASSSQENTEAFF. CDR3 sequence (DNA): TGTGCCAGCAGCTCACAGGAGAACACTGAAGCTTTCTTT. Full variable domain (remainder filled in from reference TRBV7-6 and TRBJ1-1): GAGVSQSPRYKVTKRGQDVALRCDPISGHVSLYWYRQALGQGPEFLTYFNYEAQQDKSGLPNDRFSAERPEGSISTLTIQRTEQRDSAMYRCASSSQENTEAFFGQGTRLTVV.

The chain links TRBV7-6 to TRBJ2-1; 8 bases align to TRBD2. Germline values: CDR1 SGHVS, CDR2 FNYEAQ. This CDR3 spans 17 amino acids. V gave up 5 bases and J gave up 10 bases; unmatched junction bases: 19. CDR3 DNA sequence: TGTGCCAGCAGCACTCCCCGGGGGGGTGTCAGATCTCTAGAGCAGTTCTTC. Residues: CASSTPRGGVRSLEQFF.

This clone showed up just a few times. This sequence joins TRBV2 and TRBJ2-1; TRBD2 aligns across 7 bases. V dropped 8 bases and J dropped 4; count of bases not matched to a gene: 8. CDR1 is SNHLY and CDR2 is FYNNEI in the germline V gene. The CDR3 covers 14 residues. This CDR3 is CASCASGYYNEQFF. CDR3 sequence (DNA): TGTGCCAGCTGCGCTAGCGGCTATTACAATGAGCAGTTCTTC.